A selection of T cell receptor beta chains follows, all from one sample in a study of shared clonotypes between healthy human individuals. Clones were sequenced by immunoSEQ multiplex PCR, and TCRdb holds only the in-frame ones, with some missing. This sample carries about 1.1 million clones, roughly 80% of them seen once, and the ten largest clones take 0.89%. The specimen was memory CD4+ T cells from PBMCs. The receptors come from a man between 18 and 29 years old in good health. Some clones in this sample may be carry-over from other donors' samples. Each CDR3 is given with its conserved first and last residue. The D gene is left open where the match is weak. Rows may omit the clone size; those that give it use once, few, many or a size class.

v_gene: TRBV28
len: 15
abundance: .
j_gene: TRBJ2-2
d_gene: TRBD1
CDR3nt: TGTGCCAGCAGAGGACGACAGGGGTTCCCCGGGGAGCTGTTTTTT
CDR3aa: CASRGRQGFPGELFF

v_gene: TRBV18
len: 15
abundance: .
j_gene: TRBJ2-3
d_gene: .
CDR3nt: TGTGCCAGCTCTCGGGCAGGGGTGCGCGCAGATACGCAGTATTTT
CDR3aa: CASSRAGVRADTQYF

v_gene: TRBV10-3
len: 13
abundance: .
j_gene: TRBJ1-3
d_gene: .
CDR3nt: TGTGCCATCCGGGGGCTGGCTGGAAACACCATATATTTT
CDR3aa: CAIRGLAGNTIYF

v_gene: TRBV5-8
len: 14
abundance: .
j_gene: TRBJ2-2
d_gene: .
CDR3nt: TGTGCCAGCAGCGGGGGACTTAACACCGGGGAGCTGTTTTTT
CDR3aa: CASSGGLNTGELFF

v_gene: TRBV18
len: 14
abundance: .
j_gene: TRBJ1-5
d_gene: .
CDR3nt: TGTGCCAGCTCACTCAACGGGGTGGCGGAACCCCAGCATTTT
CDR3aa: CASSLNGVAEPQHF

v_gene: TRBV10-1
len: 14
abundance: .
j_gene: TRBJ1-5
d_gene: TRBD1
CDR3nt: TGCGCCAGCCCCAGGCCAGGGGGGAATCAGCCCCAGCATTTT
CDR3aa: CASPRPGGNQPQHF

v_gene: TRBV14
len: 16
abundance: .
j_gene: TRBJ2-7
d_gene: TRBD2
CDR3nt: TGTGCCAGCAGCCCCCCGGGACTAGCGGTAACCTACGAGCAGTACTTC
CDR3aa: CASSPPGLAVTYEQYF

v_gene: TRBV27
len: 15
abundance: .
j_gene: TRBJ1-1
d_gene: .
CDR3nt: TGTGCCAGCAGCACCCGGGTTCGGGGGTTCACTGAAGCTTTCTTT
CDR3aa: CASSTRVRGFTEAFF

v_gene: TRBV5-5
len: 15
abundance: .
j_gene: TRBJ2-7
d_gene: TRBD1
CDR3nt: TGTGCCAGCAGCTTGGAGGGACAGGACTACTACGAGCAGTACTTC
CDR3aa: CASSLEGQDYYEQYF

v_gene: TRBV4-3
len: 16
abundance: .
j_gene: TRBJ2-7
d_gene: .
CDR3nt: TGCGCCAGCAGCCCCCGGCACCCAGACAGTTCCTACGAGCAGTACTTC
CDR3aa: CASSPRHPDSSYEQYF

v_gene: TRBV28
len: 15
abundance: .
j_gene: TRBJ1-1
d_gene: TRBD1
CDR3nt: TGTGCCAGCACCCCGGACAGGGGACGTTACACTGAAGCTTTCTTT
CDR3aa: CASTPDRGRYTEAFF

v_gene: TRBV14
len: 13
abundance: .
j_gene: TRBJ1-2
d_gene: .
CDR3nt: TGTGCCAGCAGCCGTGACGCTAACTATGGCTACACCTTC
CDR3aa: CASSRDANYGYTF

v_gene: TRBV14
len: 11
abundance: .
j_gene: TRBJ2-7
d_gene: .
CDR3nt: TGTGCCAGCAGCCGCTCCTACGAGCAGTACTTC
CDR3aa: CASSRSYEQYF

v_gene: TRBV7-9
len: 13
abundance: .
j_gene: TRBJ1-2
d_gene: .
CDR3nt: TGTGCCAGCAGACCATCGAGCGGGGCAGGAGGGACCTTC
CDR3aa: CASRPSSGAGGTF

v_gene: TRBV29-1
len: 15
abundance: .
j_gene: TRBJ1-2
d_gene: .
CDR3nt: TGCAGCGTTGTACAGGACTTACGGAGTGGCTATGGCTACACCTTC
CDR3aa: CSVVQDLRSGYGYTF

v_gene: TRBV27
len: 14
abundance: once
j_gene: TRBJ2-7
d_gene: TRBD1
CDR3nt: TGTGCCAGCAGTTCCGGACAGGGGGGACACGAGCAGTACTTC
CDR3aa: CASSSGQGGHEQYF

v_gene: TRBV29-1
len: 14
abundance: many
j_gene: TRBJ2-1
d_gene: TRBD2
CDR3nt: TGCAGCGCCATAGCGGGGTACTCCTACAATGAGCAGTTCTTC
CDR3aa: CSAIAGYSYNEQFF

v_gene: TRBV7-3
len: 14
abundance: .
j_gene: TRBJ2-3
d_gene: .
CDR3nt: TGTGCCAGCAGCCCCACCCATAATACAGATACGCAGTATTTT
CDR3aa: CASSPTHNTDTQYF

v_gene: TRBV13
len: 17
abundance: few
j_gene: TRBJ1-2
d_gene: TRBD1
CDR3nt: TGTGCCAGCAGCTTGGGGACAGGCTCTTCGGGGGGCTATGGCTACACCTTC
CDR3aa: CASSLGTGSSGGYGYTF

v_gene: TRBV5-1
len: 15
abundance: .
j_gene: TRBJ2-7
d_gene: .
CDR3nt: TGCGCCAGCAGCTTGGGGAGTACCCCAGCCTACGAGCAGTACTTC
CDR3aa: CASSLGSTPAYEQYF

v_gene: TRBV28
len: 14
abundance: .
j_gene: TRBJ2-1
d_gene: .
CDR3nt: TGTGCCAGCAGTCGGGACTCCTACAGAGATGAGCAGTTCTTC
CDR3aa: CASSRDSYRDEQFF

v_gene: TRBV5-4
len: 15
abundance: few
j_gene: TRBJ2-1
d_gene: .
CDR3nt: TGTGCCAGCAGCCAAACGGGGGACTCCTACAATGAGCAGTTCTTC
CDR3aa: CASSQTGDSYNEQFF

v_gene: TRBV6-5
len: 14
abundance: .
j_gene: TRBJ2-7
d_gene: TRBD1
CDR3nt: TGTGCCAGCAGCTCGGGACAGGGGGCCTACGAGCAGTACTTC
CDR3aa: CASSSGQGAYEQYF

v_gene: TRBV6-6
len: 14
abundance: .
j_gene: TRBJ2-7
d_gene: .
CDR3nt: TGTGCCAGCAGCCCCGGTGGGGTCTCCTACGAGCAGTACTTC
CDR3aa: CASSPGGVSYEQYF

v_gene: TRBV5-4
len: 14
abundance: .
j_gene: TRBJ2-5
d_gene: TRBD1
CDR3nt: TGTGCCAGCAGCGAGAGAACAGGGGTAGAGACCCAGTACTTC
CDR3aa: CASSERTGVETQYF

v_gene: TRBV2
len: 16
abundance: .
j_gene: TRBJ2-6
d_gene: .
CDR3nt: TGTGCCAGCAGTGGCCAGCTTAACTCTGGGGCCAACGTCCTGACTTTC
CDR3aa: CASSGQLNSGANVLTF

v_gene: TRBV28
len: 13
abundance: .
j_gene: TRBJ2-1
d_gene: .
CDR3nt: TGTGCCAGCATTGCTCGGGGAGCGGCTGAGCAGTTCTTC
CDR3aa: CASIARGAAEQFF

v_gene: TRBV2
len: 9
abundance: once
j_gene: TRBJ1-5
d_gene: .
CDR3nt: TGTGCCAGCGGTCAGCCCCAGCATTTT
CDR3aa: CASGQPQHF

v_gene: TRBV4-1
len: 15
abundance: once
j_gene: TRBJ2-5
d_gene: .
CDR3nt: TGCGCCAGCAGCCAATCCCCGGAGGGATTCGAGACCCAGTACTTC
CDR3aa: CASSQSPEGFETQYF

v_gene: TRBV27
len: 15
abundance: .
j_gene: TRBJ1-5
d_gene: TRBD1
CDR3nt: TGTGCCAGCAGTCTGACAGGGAATAGCAATCAGCCCCAGCATTTT
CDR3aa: CASSLTGNSNQPQHF

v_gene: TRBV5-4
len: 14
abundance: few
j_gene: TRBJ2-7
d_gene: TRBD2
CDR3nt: TGTGCCAGCAGCTTGGGTTCTAGCGGCTACGAGCAGTACTTC
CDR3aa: CASSLGSSGYEQYF

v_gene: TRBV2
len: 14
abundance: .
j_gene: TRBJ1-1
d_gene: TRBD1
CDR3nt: TGTGCCAGCAGCCTACAGGGGCGGAACACTGAAGCTTTCTTT
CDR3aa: CASSLQGRNTEAFF

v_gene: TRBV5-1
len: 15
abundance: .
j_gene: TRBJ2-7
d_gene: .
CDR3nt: TGCGCCAGCAGCTTGGTTTTGGGTATGGGGAACGAGCAGTACTTC
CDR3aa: CASSLVLGMGNEQYF

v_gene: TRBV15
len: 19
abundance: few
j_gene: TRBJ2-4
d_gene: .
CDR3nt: TGTGCCACCAGCAGAGCCTCATTCGGACAGAGAAGGACCAAAAACATTCAGTACTTC
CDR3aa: CATSRASFGQRRTKNIQYF

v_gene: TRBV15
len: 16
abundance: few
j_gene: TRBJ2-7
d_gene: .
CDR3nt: TGTGCCACCAGCAGGGCACTTAGCGCGAGCTCCTACGAGCAGTACTTC
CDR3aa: CATSRALSASSYEQYF

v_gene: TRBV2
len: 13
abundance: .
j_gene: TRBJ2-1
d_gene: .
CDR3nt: TGTGCCAGCACCGGCGGGTCGTATAATGAGCAGTTCTTC
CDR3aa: CASTGGSYNEQFF

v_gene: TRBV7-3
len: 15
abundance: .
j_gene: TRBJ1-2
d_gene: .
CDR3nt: TGTGCCAGCAGCTTAACCCCCAACTCAGGTGAAGGCTACACCTTC
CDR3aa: CASSLTPNSGEGYTF

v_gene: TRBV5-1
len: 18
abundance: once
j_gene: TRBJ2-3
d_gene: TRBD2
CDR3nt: TGCGCCAGCAGCTCCCCCCCGAGTAGCGGGAGTGGCCCAGATACGCAGTATTTT
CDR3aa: CASSSPPSSGSGPDTQYF

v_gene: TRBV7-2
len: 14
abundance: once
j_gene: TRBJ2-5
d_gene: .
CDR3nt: TGTGCCAGCACCCTTGGGGGGATACAAGAGACCCAGTACTTC
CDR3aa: CASTLGGIQETQYF

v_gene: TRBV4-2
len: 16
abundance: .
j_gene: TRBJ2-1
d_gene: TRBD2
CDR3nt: TGTGCCAGCAGCCACAGCGGGAGTGGGTCCTACAATGAGCAGTTCTTC
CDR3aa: CASSHSGSGSYNEQFF

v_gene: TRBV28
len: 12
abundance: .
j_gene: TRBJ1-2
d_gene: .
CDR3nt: TGTGCCAGCAGCTCTACAGACTATGGCTACACCTTC
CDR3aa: CASSSTDYGYTF

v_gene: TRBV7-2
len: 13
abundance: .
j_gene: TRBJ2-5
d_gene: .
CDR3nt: TGTGCCAGCAGCTTTGCAGGGCGAGAGACCCAGTACTTC
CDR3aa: CASSFAGRETQYF

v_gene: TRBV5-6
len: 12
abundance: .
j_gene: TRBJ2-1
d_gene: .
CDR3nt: TGTGCCAGCAGCTTGGACGGGAGAGGGACGTTCTTC
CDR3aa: CASSLDGRGTFF

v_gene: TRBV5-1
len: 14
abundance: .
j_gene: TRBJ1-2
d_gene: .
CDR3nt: TGCGCCAGCAGCTGGGACATCTCCAACTATGGCTACACCTTC
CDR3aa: CASSWDISNYGYTF

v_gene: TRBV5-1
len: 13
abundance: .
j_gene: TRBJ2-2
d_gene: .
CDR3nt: TGCGCCAGCAGCTTGGCGGTGGACGGGGAGCTGTTTTTT
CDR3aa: CASSLAVDGELFF

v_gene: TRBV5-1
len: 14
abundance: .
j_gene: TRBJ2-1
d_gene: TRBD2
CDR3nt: TGCGCCAGCCACACACTAGCGGGAGCCCATGAGCAGTTCTTC
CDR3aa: CASHTLAGAHEQFF

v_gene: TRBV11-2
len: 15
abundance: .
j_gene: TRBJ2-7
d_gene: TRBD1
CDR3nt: TGTGCCAGCAGCCGGGACAGGGGAACTCCCTACGAGCAGTACTTC
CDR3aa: CASSRDRGTPYEQYF

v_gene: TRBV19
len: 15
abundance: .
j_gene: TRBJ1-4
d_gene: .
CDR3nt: TGTGCCAGTAGTTTTAGTCGAGGTAGCAATGAAAAACTGTTTTTT
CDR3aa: CASSFSRGSNEKLFF

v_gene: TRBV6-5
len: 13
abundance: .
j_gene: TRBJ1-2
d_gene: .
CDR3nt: TGTGCCAGCAGCAGACGTCTACGAGGTATCTACACCTTC
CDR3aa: CASSRRLRGIYTF

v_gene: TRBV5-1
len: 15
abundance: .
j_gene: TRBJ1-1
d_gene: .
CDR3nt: TGCGCCAGCAGCCCGACGGGTATCCGGGGGACTGAAGCTTTCTTT
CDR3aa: CASSPTGIRGTEAFF

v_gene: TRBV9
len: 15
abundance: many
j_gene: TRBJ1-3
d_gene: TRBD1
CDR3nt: TGTGCCAGCAGCTCGGGACAGGGGGCTGGAAACACCATATATTTT
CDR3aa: CASSSGQGAGNTIYF

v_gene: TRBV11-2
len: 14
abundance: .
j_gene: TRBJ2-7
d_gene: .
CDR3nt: TGTGCCAGCAGTTTAGCCGGGAATTCCTACGAGCAGTACTTC
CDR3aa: CASSLAGNSYEQYF